The 18 T cell receptor beta chains reported below all come from one sample, sequenced in a study of monozygotic twins with cystic fibrosis. Assay: immunoSEQ multiplex PCR; the TCRdb copy retains only in-frame clones and omits some. The top ten clones hold around 1% of a sample with 11,000 to 15,000 clones, roughly 84% of them seen once. Sequenced sample: blood. The origin of the receptors is a boy aged 5-17 years with cystic fibrosis.

This chain joins TRBV29-1 and TRBJ1-1; D perhaps matches TRBD1 (6 bases). With 4 bases removed from V and 3 bases from J, the gap between germline ends came to 9 bases. This CDR3 is 12 amino acids long. Looked up from germline, CDR1 is SQVTM and CDR2 is ANQGSEA. DNA for the CDR3: TGCAGCGTTGCCGAGGGGGACACTGAAGCTTTCTTT. Amino acids: CSVAEGDTEAFF.

The V and J genes are TRBV2 and TRBJ1-6; D call uncertain. This CDR3 region has 14 residues. Germline-derived CDR1 and CDR2 are SNHLY and FYNNEI. V lost 7 bases to trimming and J lost 4 bases, with 11 bases between them. The CDR3 protein is CASNLATYNSPLHF. CDR3 bases: TGTGCCAGCAATTTGGCGACTTATAATTCACCCCTCCACTTT.

The J gene is TRBJ1-4, the V gene TRBV2, with no clear D. The germline V gene has CDR1 SNHLY and CDR2 FYNNEI. Trimming cost V 5 bases and J 5 bases, with 6 bases left between them. The CDR3 extends over 12 amino acids. This CDR3 reads CASSRENEKLFF. DNA for the CDR3: TGTGCCAGCAGTCGGGAGAATGAAAAACTGTTTTTT.

The chain is built from TRBV10-2 and TRBJ2-4; D call uncertain. The V end was cut by 2 bases, the J end by 14 bases, with 10 bases between. The germline CDR1 and CDR2 sequences are WSHSY and SAAADI. This CDR3 has 11 residues. The CDR3 spells CASSENGFEYF. As DNA, the CDR3 is TGCGCCAGCAGTGAGAACGGATTCGAGTACTTC.

This clone was picked up a small number of times. The rearrangement links TRBV28 to TRBJ2-2; TRBD2 agrees at 10 bases. V gave up 1 base and J gave up 6 bases; unmatched junction bases: 5. CDR3 length: 16 residues. Germline CDR1 is MDHEN and CDR2 is SYDVKM. The CDR3 nucleotides read TGTGCCAGCAGTTTATCTCTAGCGGGAGTGTCCGGGGAGCTGTTTTTT. This codes for CASSLSLAGVSGELFF.

V gene TRBV18 combines with J gene TRBJ2-7, with D possibly TRBD2 on 6 matching bases. The CDR3 runs to 16 residues. V was clipped by 3 bases and J by 3 bases, with 18 bases between them. From germline, CDR1 is KGHSH and CDR2 LQKENI. CDR3: CASSPSGGDGRYEQYF. In DNA, the CDR3 is TGTGCCAGCTCACCCAGTGGAGGGGACGGCCGCTACGAGCAGTACTTC.

The chain couples TRBV7-2 to TRBJ1-1; TRBD1 agrees at 7 bases. This CDR3 region has 14 residues. J gave up 5 bases and V 1 base, and 4 bases lay outside the gene matches. Per germline, CDR1 SGHTA and CDR2 FQGNSA. The DNA of the CDR3 is TGTGCCAGCAGCTTAGATACAGGGGTAACTGAAGCTTTCTTT. Amino acids: CASSLDTGVTEAFF.

The chain joins TRBV5-1 to TRBJ2-7; no clear D gene. Germline V lookup: CDR1 SGHRS, CDR2 YFSETQ. This CDR3 has 15 residues. V was shortened by 2 bases and J by 4 bases, with 16 bases between the two germline ends. In DNA, the CDR3 is TGCGCCAGCAGCTTTTACTTCGGTCAGCCATACGAGCAGTACTTC. Residues: CASSFYFGQPYEQYF.

The V and J genes are TRBV30 and TRBJ2-1; 9 bases are shared with TRBD1. V shed 2 bases, J shed 8 bases, and the junction held 13 bases outside the gene matches. Germline V lookup: CDR1 GTSNPN, CDR2 SVGIG (reference sequence). The CDR3 contains 16 residues. CDR3 amino acids: CAWSQQPGQGGDEQFF. In DNA form, the CDR3 reads TGTGCCTGGAGTCAACAACCGGGACAGGGAGGCGATGAGCAGTTCTTC.

The J gene is TRBJ1-2, the V gene TRBV7-8, with 8 bases that match TRBD1. The CDR3 is 14 amino acids. Per the germline V gene, CDR1 is SGHVS and CDR2 is FQNEAQ. V was clipped by 5 bases and J by 4 bases; unmatched bases: 6. The CDR3 protein is CASSNWTGIYGYTF. The CDR3 coding sequence is TGTGCCAGCAGCAACTGGACAGGGATCTATGGCTACACCTTC.

The chain recombines TRBV15 with TRBJ2-1, with 12 bases fitting TRBD2. Germline V lookup: CDR1 LNHNV, CDR2 YYDKDF (reference sequence). This CDR3 is 16 amino acids long. Trimming at V came to 2 bases and at J to 5 bases, leaving 4 bases not matched to a gene. In DNA, the CDR3 is TGTGCCACCAGCAGATCGGGACTAGCGGGCCACAATGAGCAGTTCTTC. The encoded protein is CATSRSGLAGHNEQFF.

The chain joins TRBV2 to TRBJ2-4; 11 nucleotides align to TRBD1. The junction had 11 bases not matched to a gene; V was cut back by 6 bases and J by 7 bases. Looked up from germline, CDR1 is SNHLY and CDR2 is FYNNEI. This CDR3 contains 16 residues. The CDR3 loop is CASSEYGTGGPNIQYF. CDR3 coding DNA: TGTGCCAGCAGCGAGTACGGGACAGGGGGTCCGAACATTCAGTACTTC.

The DNA for the CDR3 is TGTGCCAGCAGCTTAGTGGGACTACCCAACAATGAGCAGTTCTTC. Residues: CASSLVGLPNNEQFF. The chain recombines TRBV7-2 with TRBJ2-1; 7 nucleotides match TRBD2. The V gene's germline CDR1 is SGHTA and CDR2 FQGNSA. The CDR3 extends over 15 amino acids. Losses at the gene ends were 1 base for V and 5 bases for J; bases not matched to a gene: 5.

This rearrangement joins TRBV5-1 to TRBJ2-7, with D uncertain. V was shortened by 2 bases and J by 2 bases, with 8 bases between the two germline ends. The CDR3 consists of 13 residues. CDR1 is SGHRS, CDR2 YFSETQ, per germline. The CDR3, as DNA: TGCGCCAGCAGCTTCGGACCAACCTACGAGCAGTACTTC. Amino acid sequence: CASSFGPTYEQYF.

The gene calls are TRBV6-6 and TRBJ2-1, with D maybe TRBD2 (6 bases). This CDR3 contains 16 residues. CDR1 is MNHNY, CDR2 SVGAGI, per germline (reference sequence). Trimming took off 3 bases at V and 0 bases at J, with 12 bases between the two ends. The CDR3 nucleotides are TGTGCCAGCAGTTATCTCCGGGGGATCTCCTACAATGAGCAGTTCTTC. It codes for CASSYLRGISYNEQFF.

The chain uses TRBV10-3 and TRBJ2-7; 7 bases agree with TRBD2. Per germline, CDR1 ENHRY and CDR2 SYGVKD. The CDR3 has 13 residues. The J segment lost 3 bases and the V segment lost 10 bases, leaving 9 bases of the junction unmatched. The CDR3 nucleotides read TGTGCCACCCGTCGGGAGGTTAGCTACGAGCAGTACTTC. This encodes CATRREVSYEQYF.

The chain carries TRBV9 and TRBJ2-1; D tentatively reads TRBD1 or TRBD2 (5 bases each). The CDR3 spans 12 residues. Germline CDR1 is SGDLS and CDR2 is YYNGEE. V was trimmed by 3 bases and J by 10 bases, leaving 11 bases between them. CDR3 sequence: CASSAMGDEQFF. As DNA, the CDR3 is TGTGCCAGCAGCGCGATGGGGGACGAGCAGTTCTTC.

The gene calls are TRBV30 and TRBJ1-3; D is ambiguous. Germline-derived CDR1 and CDR2 are GTSNPN and SVGIG (reference sequence). Trimming took 0 bases from V and 4 from J, leaving 4 bases between them. This CDR3 has 12 amino acids. The CDR3 sequence: CAWSVFGNTIYF. Here the CDR3 DNA reads TGTGCCTGGAGTGTATTCGGAAACACCATATATTTT.